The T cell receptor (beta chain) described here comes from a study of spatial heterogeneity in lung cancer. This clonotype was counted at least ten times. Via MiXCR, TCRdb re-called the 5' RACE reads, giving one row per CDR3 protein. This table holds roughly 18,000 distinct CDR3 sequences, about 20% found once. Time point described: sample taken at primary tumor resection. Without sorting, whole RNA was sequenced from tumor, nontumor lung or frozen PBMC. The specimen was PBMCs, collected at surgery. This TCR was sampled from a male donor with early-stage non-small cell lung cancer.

The CDR3 nucleotides read TGTGCCAGCAGCTTCGGAGGGGGCGCAGATACGCAGTATTTT. Translated: CASSFGGGADTQYF. The chain recombines TRBV11-2 with TRBJ2-3; possibly TRBD1 for D (7 bases). Germline V gene sequence: CDR1 SGHAT, CDR2 FQNNGV. Trimming stripped 3 bases from V and 4 bases from J, with 11 bases between. The CDR3 is made up of 14 amino acids.